The clone carrying this TCR beta chain was seen ten or more times. Its cognate antigen is unknown. The sample belongs to a study of T-cell reconstitution after alpha-beta-depleted transplantation in children. Study-level findings and limits: Newly made T cells mostly supplied T-cell counts and diversity one year after transplant. Surviving recipient cells, namely T cells and thymic progenitors, were the source of high day-60 TCRbeta diversity in some patients. After transplant, at about two months, alpha-beta T cells were reportedly derived from several hundred expanded graft clones.

During its preparation, the TCRbeta library received unique molecular identifiers. Each CDR3 protein is one row after TCRdb ran MiXCR on the PCR reads. Here the sample spans approximately 190,000 distinct CDR3 sequences, about 6% being singletons. Here the sequenced sample was PBMCs, taken before TCRalphabeta/CD19-depleted stem cell transplant. The receptor was derived from a girl in the first two years of life with combined immunodeficiency, due to receive a stem cell transplant.

Written as DNA, the CDR3 is TGTGCCGAAGGGACTAGCGGGAACACCGGGGAGCTGTTTTTT. Residues: CAEGTSGNTGELFF. The rearrangement links TRBV11-2 to TRBJ2-2, with 11 positions matching TRBD2. The V and J ends lost 11 bases and 1 base, in that order; junction bases with no gene match: 3. This CDR3 spans 14 amino acids. The germline gives CDR1 SGHAT, CDR2 FQNNGV. The variable domain in full, with the rest retrieved from reference TRBV11-2 and TRBJ2-2, is EAGVAQSPRYKIIEKRQSVAFWCNPISGHATLYWYQQILGQGPKLLIQFQNNGVVDDSQLPKDRFSAERLKGVDSTLKIQPAKLEDSAVYLCAEGTSGNTGELFFGEGSRLTVL.